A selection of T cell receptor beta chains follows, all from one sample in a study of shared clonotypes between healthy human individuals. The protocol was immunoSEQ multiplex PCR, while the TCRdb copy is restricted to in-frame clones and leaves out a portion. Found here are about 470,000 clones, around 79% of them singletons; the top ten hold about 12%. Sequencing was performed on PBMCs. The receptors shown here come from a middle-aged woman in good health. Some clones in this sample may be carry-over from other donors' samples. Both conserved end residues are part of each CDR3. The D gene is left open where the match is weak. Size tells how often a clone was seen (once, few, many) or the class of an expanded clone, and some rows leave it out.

CAINRGLAGVSGEQYF,TGTGCCATCAATAGGGGACTAGCGGGAGTTTCGGGCGAGCAGTACTTC,.,TRBD2,TRBJ2-7,TRBV10-3
CASSWLDRKETQYF,TGTGCCAGCAGCTGGCTGGACAGGAAAGAGACCCAGTACTTC,.,TRBD1,TRBJ2-5,TRBV5-5
CASSLFPPESSYNEQFF,TGTGCCAGCAGTTTATTTCCCCCGGAGAGCTCCTACAATGAGCAGTTCTTC,few,.,TRBJ2-1,TRBV27
CASSQWGREQYF,TGTGCCAGCAGCCAATGGGGACGCGAGCAGTACTTC,few,.,TRBJ2-7,TRBV7-9
CAISESWVAEKLFF,TGTGCCATCAGTGAGTCGTGGGTGGCTGAAAAACTGTTTTTT,.,.,TRBJ1-4,TRBV10-3
CAWSQITGDTDTQYF,TGTGCCTGGAGTCAAATTACAGGGGACACAGATACGCAGTATTTT,few,TRBD1,TRBJ2-3,TRBV30
CASSPLAEQFF,TGTGCCAGCAGCCCTCTAGCGGAGCAGTTCTTC,.,.,TRBJ2-1,TRBV7-9
CASISTGAEETQYF,TGTGCCAGTATTTCGACCGGGGCCGAAGAGACCCAGTACTTC,.,.,TRBJ2-5,TRBV19
CASSLSSRNTGELFF,TGCGCCAGCAGCTTGTCTAGCCGGAACACCGGGGAGCTGTTTTTT,.,.,TRBJ2-2,TRBV5-1
CASSFGRNNYGYTF,TGTGCCAGCAGCTTCGGGCGGAATAACTATGGCTACACCTTC,.,.,TRBJ1-2,TRBV5-5
CASSPDSSYNEQFF,TGTGCCAGCAGCCCTGACTCGTCGTACAATGAGCAGTTCTTC,.,.,TRBJ2-1,TRBV7-2
CASSLGATEDQPQHF,TGTGCCAGCAGCTTAGGGGCGACAGAAGATCAGCCCCAGCATTTT,few,.,TRBJ1-5,TRBV11-2
CASSSSGGNQPQHF,TGTGCCAGTAGCTCTTCAGGGGGCAATCAGCCCCAGCATTTT,.,.,TRBJ1-5,TRBV19
CASSAGLAWTGELFF,TGTGCCAGCAGCGCTGGACTAGCGTGGACCGGGGAGCTGTTTTTT,.,TRBD2,TRBJ2-2,TRBV9
CSVARTSGRESYEQYF,TGCAGCGTTGCCCGGACTAGCGGGAGGGAATCCTACGAGCAGTACTTC,.,TRBD2,TRBJ2-7,TRBV29-1
CASTKRTGGDEQYF,TGCGCCAGCACCAAACGGACAGGGGGGGACGAGCAGTACTTC,.,TRBD1,TRBJ2-7,TRBV5-1
CASSLRQGTYNEQFF,TGCGCCAGCAGCCTAAGACAGGGAACCTACAATGAGCAGTTCTTC,.,TRBD1,TRBJ2-1,TRBV5-1
CASSIRLGTTLSEQFF,TGTGCCAGTAGTATAAGATTGGGGACTACCCTTTCGGAGCAGTTCTTC,.,TRBD2,TRBJ2-1,TRBV19
CATSGPGVWVETQYF,TGTGCCACCAGCGGGCCAGGGGTATGGGTGGAGACCCAGTACTTC,.,.,TRBJ2-5,TRBV15
CASSPILGQGLGTEAFF,TGTGCCAGCTCACCTATACTGGGACAGGGGCTGGGCACTGAAGCTTTCTTT,.,TRBD1,TRBJ1-1,TRBV18